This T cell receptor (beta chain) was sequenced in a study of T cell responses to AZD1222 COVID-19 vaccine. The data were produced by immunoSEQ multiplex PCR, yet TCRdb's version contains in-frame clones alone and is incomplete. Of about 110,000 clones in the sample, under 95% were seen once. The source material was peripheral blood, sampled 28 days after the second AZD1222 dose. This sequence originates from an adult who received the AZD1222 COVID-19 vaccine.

CDR3 sequence (DNA): TGTGCCAGCTCTCGGTACGAACTAGGACGCAATGAGCAGTTCTTC. Its translation is CASSRYELGRNEQFF. The rearrangement joins TRBV18 to TRBJ2-1; maybe TRBD2 (5 bases). Trimming pared 6 bases from V and 6 bases from J, leaving 18 bases between. The CDR3 covers 15 residues. CDR1 KGHSH and CDR2 LQKENI come from the germline V gene.